These T cell receptor beta chains were read from a single sample in a study of T-cell reconstitution after alpha-beta-depleted transplantation in children. Via MiXCR, TCRdb re-called the PCR reads, giving one row per CDR3 protein. This sample carries some 600,000 distinct CDR3 sequences, approximately 13% of them seen once, and the ten largest clones take about 2%. The sample here was PBMCs, mostly from graft donor cells, taken 360 days after TCRalphabeta/CD19-depleted stem cell transplant. The receptors shown here come from a male patient between 10 and 17 years old who had a stem cell transplant for acute myeloid leukemia, so the T cells may come from the graft donor. Both conserved end residues are part of each CDR3. D genes are given only for firm matches. Some rows mark clone size as missing; the rest say once, few, many or name a class of expanded clone.

D: NA; J: TRBJ1-1; size: NA; V: TRBV7-3; DNA: TGTGCCAGCAGCTTATGGGGGCACGTTGACACTGAAGCTTTCTTT; CDR3: CASSLWGHVDTEAFF
D: NA; J: TRBJ1-1; size: NA; V: TRBV3-1; DNA: TGTGCCAGCAGCCCTGGGACCCTAGAAGCTTTCTTT; CDR3: CASSPGTLEAFF
D: NA; J: TRBJ1-1; size: NA; V: TRBV30; DNA: TGTGCCTGGAGCCCAAAGATCCCGGTCCGAGGGACTGAAGCTTTCTTT; CDR3: CAWSPKIPVRGTEAFF
D: TRBD2; J: TRBJ2-5; size: few; V: TRBV18; DNA: TGTGCCAGCTCACCCTTGACTAGCGGGTACCAAGAGACCCAGTACTTC; CDR3: CASSPLTSGYQETQYF
D: TRBD1; J: TRBJ2-3; size: many; V: TRBV12-3/TRBV12-4; DNA: TGTGCCAGCAGTTTAGAAAGGGGGCGCCGCACAGATACGCAGTATTTT; CDR3: CASSLERGRRTDTQYF
D: NA; J: TRBJ2-5; size: many; V: TRBV6-4; DNA: TGTGCCAGCAGTGCAGGGCCGCGGACGACCCAGTACTTC; CDR3: CASSAGPRTTQYF
D: NA; J: TRBJ2-7; size: few; V: TRBV5-1; DNA: TGCGCCAGCAGCGGGGGCCCACAGCCCTACGAGCAGTACTTC; CDR3: CASSGGPQPYEQYF
D: TRBD2; J: TRBJ2-7; size: few; V: TRBV5-1; DNA: TGCGCCAGCAGCTCACTAGCGAGAACATACGAGCAGTACTTC; CDR3: CASSSLARTYEQYF
D: TRBD1; J: TRBJ2-7; size: many; V: TRBV11-2; DNA: TGTGCCAGCAGCTTACAGGGGGCCACCTACGAGCAGTACTTC; CDR3: CASSLQGATYEQYF
D: TRBD2; J: TRBJ2-5; size: few; V: TRBV15; DNA: TGTGCCACCAGCAGATTGGAGACTAGCGGGAGAGGAGAGACCCAGTACTTC; CDR3: CATSRLETSGRGETQYF
D: TRBD1; J: TRBJ1-1; size: NA; V: TRBV11-2; DNA: TGTGCCAGCAGCTATACAGGGGGTATGAACACTGAAGCTTTCTTT; CDR3: CASSYTGGMNTEAFF
D: TRBD1; J: TRBJ2-2; size: once; V: TRBV18; DNA: TGTGCCAGCTCACCAAGCTTCGCGACAGGGGATTACACCGGGGAGCTGTTTTTT; CDR3: CASSPSFATGDYTGELFF
D: NA; J: TRBJ2-5; size: NA; V: TRBV6-2/TRBV6-3; DNA: TGTGCCAGCAACCCACCGTTTGAGACCCAGTACTTC; CDR3: CASNPPFETQYF
D: NA; J: TRBJ2-2; size: few; V: TRBV4-3; DNA: TGCGCCAGCAGCCCTACTGGACCATTCACCGGGGAGCTGTTTTTT; CDR3: CASSPTGPFTGELFF
D: TRBD2; J: TRBJ2-5; size: few; V: TRBV7-2; DNA: TGTGCCAGCAGCTTCTTGCTAGCGGGAGTAGTAGAGACCCAGTACTTC; CDR3: CASSFLLAGVVETQYF
D: TRBD1; J: TRBJ2-3; size: many; V: TRBV13; DNA: TGTGCCAGCAGCCCCCTGACAGGGGGCGCGGATACGCAGTATTTT; CDR3: CASSPLTGGADTQYF
D: NA; J: TRBJ2-7; size: few; V: TRBV12-3/TRBV12-4; DNA: TGTGCCAGCAGTCCGAGCGGCGGGATCCCTTACGAGCAGTACTTC; CDR3: CASSPSGGIPYEQYF
D: TRBD1; J: TRBJ2-1; size: few; V: TRBV5-1; DNA: TGCGCCAGCAGCCCATCATCCCTGGACAGGGACCATGAGCAGTTCTTC; CDR3: CASSPSSLDRDHEQFF
D: NA; J: TRBJ2-3; size: many; V: TRBV6-5; DNA: TGTGCCAGCAGTTGGCGACTGGATTTGACAGATACGCAGTATTTT; CDR3: CASSWRLDLTDTQYF
D: TRBD2; J: TRBJ2-3; size: NA; V: TRBV12-5; DNA: TGTGCTAGTGGTTGGGGACTAGCGGATACGCAGTATTTT; CDR3: CASGWGLADTQYF
D: TRBD2; J: TRBJ2-3; size: few; V: TRBV5-1; DNA: TGCGCCAGCGCCTTAGCGGGAGCTTGGACAGATACGCAGTATTTT; CDR3: CASALAGAWTDTQYF
D: TRBD2; J: TRBJ2-3; size: few; V: TRBV20-1; DNA: TGCAGTGCTTCTAGCGGGAGCGCTAGCACAGATACGCAGTATTTT; CDR3: CSASSGSASTDTQYF
D: NA; J: TRBJ2-3; size: few; V: TRBV7-7; DNA: TGTGCTAGCAGCCCCCGGGGGAGTGCAGATACGCAGTATTTT; CDR3: CASSPRGSADTQYF
D: TRBD1; J: TRBJ2-2; size: few; V: TRBV30; DNA: TGTGCCTGTGGGACAGTCGGATTAGCGACCGGGGAGCTGTTTTTT; CDR3: CACGTVGLATGELFF
D: TRBD1; J: TRBJ2-2; size: NA; V: TRBV29-1; DNA: TGCAGCGTCGGCGGTTGGACAGGGGGCGCTCCCGGGGAGCTGTTTTTT; CDR3: CSVGGWTGGAPGELFF
D: NA; J: TRBJ2-7; size: few; V: TRBV7-2; DNA: TGTGCCAGCAGCTCGACAGGCCACGAGCAGTACTTC; CDR3: CASSSTGHEQYF
D: TRBD1; J: TRBJ2-3; size: many; V: TRBV28; DNA: TGTGCCAGCAGGCTTCAGGGGGTCCCAGATACGCAGTATTTT; CDR3: CASRLQGVPDTQYF
D: NA; J: TRBJ2-2; size: few; V: TRBV12-3/TRBV12-4; DNA: TGTGCCAGCAGTTTCAGGGGTTCGAACACCGGGGAGCTGTTTTTT; CDR3: CASSFRGSNTGELFF
D: NA; J: TRBJ2-3; size: NA; V: TRBV18; DNA: TGTGCCAGCTCACCACCTAGCTGGAGCCTAGATACGCAGTATTTT; CDR3: CASSPPSWSLDTQYF
D: TRBD1; J: TRBJ2-7; size: NA; V: TRBV6-2/TRBV6-3; DNA: TGTGCCAGCAACAACCGGGACAGGGGGTTCTACGAGCAGTACTTC; CDR3: CASNNRDRGFYEQYF
D: TRBD2; J: TRBJ2-1; size: few; V: TRBV11-3; DNA: TGTGCCAGCAGCTCCCCCTGGGGGGGCGGGAGGAATGAGCAGTTCTTC; CDR3: CASSSPWGGGRNEQFF
D: NA; J: TRBJ2-1; size: NA; V: TRBV20-1; DNA: TGCAGTGCTAACACGGATACCTACAATGAGCAGTTCTTC; CDR3: CSANTDTYNEQFF
D: NA; J: TRBJ2-5; size: few; V: TRBV6-2/TRBV6-3; DNA: TGTGCCAGCAGTTACCGATGGAGGGGGCGAGAGACCCAGTACTTC; CDR3: CASSYRWRGRETQYF
D: TRBD2; J: TRBJ2-1; size: few; V: TRBV18; DNA: TGTGCCAGCTCACCCAAGCGGGGAGCTCACAATGAGCAGTTCTTC; CDR3: CASSPKRGAHNEQFF
D: TRBD1; J: TRBJ2-1; size: few; V: TRBV29-1; DNA: TGCAGCGGGGGACAGGGGGCAGGCGAGCAGTTCTTC; CDR3: CSGGQGAGEQFF
D: TRBD1; J: TRBJ1-6; size: many; V: TRBV28; DNA: TGTGCCAGCCTGACAGGGGGAACCAATTCACCCCTCCACTTT; CDR3: CASLTGGTNSPLHF
D: NA; J: TRBJ1-5; size: NA; V: TRBV28; DNA: TGTGCCAGCAGAGCCTGGGGCAGAGGGAATCAGCCCCAGCATTTT; CDR3: CASRAWGRGNQPQHF
D: NA; J: TRBJ1-2; size: few; V: TRBV4-3; DNA: TGCGCCAGCAGCCAAGATAGAGGCAGGGCCTATGGCTACACCTTC; CDR3: CASSQDRGRAYGYTF
D: NA; J: TRBJ2-2; size: many; V: TRBV29-1; DNA: TGCAGCGTTGAAACGGCGAACACCGGGGAGCTGTTTTTT; CDR3: CSVETANTGELFF
D: NA; J: TRBJ2-1; size: NA; V: TRBV21-1; DNA: TGTGCCAGCAGCACCAGACTAGCGGGAGTTCTTGGCAATGAGCAGTTCTTC; CDR3: CASSTRLAGVLGNEQFF
D: NA; J: TRBJ1-3; size: NA; V: TRBV12-3/TRBV12-4; DNA: TGTGCCAGCAGTTTAACCTCGGGGGACACCATATATTTT; CDR3: CASSLTSGDTIYF
D: NA; J: TRBJ1-3; size: NA; V: TRBV7-3; DNA: TGTGCCAGCAGCTTAGGTGGGGCCGGGACCGCCGGGGGAAACACCATATATTTT; CDR3: CASSLGGAGTAGGNTIYF